These 3 T cell receptor beta chains were sequenced from one sample in a study of shared clonotypes between healthy human individuals. Profiled with immunoSEQ multiplex PCR; TCRdb holds only in-frame clones, not every one. The sample carries over 95,000 clones, around 68% recorded once. The sequencing sample was made of memory CD8+ T cells sorted from blood. Subset here: CD45RO+ cells pooled with CCR7-negative TemRA cells. These receptors originate from a woman in her thirties in good health.

The V gene is TRBV29-1, the J gene TRBJ2-7; D remains ambiguous. The CDR3 loop spans 8 amino acids. V dropped 8 bases and J dropped 2 bases, with 1 base sitting between them. Germline values: CDR1 SQVTM, CDR2 ANQGSEA. The CDR3 here is CSTYEQYF. CDR3 nucleotides: TGCAGCACCTACGAGCAGTACTTC.

The rearrangement uses TRBV18 and TRBJ2-7; possible D gene TRBD1, 6 bases. The CDR3 contains 15 residues. Germline lookup yields CDR1 KGHSH and CDR2 LQKENI. Between the trimmed V and J ends, which lost 3 bases and 3 bases, there was a span of 15 bases. CDR3 sequence: CASSPYRALYYEQYF. In nucleotides, the CDR3 is TGTGCCAGCTCACCTTACAGGGCGTTGTACTACGAGCAGTACTTC.

This chain connects TRBV5-6 to TRBJ2-3, with TRBD1 identical over 10 bases. The CDR3 sequence is 16 residues long. The germline gives CDR1 SGHDT, CDR2 YYEEEE. V lost 4 bases to trimming and J lost 6 bases; unmatched junction nucleotides: 11. CDR3 coding DNA: TGTGCCAGCAGCGAACCTACCGGGACAGGGGCGGATACGCAGTATTTT. This gives the protein CASSEPTGTGADTQYF.